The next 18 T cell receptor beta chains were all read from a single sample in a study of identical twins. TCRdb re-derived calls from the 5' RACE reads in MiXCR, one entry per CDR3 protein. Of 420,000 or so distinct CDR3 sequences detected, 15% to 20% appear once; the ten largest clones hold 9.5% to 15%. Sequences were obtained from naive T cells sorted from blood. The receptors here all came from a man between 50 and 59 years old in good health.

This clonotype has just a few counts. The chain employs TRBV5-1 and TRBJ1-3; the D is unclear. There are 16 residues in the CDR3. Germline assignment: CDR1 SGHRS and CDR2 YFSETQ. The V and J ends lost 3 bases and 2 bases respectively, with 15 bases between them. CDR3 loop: CASSSPGGEPGNTIYF. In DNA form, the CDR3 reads TGCGCCAGCAGCTCCCCAGGAGGCGAGCCTGGAAACACCATATATTTT.

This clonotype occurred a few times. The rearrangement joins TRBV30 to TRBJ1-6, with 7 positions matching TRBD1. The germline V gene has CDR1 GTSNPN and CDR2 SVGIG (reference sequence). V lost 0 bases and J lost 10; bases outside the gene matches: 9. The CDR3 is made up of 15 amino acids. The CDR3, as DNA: TGTGCCTGGAGTGTCCTAGGGACAGAGGCCTCACCCCTCCACTTT. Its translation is CAWSVLGTEASPLHF.

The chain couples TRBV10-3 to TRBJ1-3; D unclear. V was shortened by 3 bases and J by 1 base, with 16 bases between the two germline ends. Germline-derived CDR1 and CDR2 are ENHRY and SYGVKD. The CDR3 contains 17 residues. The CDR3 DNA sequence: TGTGCCATCAGTGATTACATGGGTTTGGGATCTGGAAACACCATATATTTT. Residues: CAISDYMGLGSGNTIYF.

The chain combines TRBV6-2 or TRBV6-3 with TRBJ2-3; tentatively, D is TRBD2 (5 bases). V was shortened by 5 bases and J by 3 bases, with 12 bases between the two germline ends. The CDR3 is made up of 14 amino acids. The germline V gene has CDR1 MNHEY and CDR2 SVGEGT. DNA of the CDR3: TGTGCCAGCAGTGAGGGAAGACGGACAGATACGCAGTATTTT. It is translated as CASSEGRRTDTQYF.

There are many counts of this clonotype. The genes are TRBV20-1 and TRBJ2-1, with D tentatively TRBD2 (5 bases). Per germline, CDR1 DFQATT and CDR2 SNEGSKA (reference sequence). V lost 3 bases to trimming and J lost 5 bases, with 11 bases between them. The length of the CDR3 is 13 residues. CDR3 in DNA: TGCAGTGCTAGGGACTTGGTCCACAATGAGCAGTTCTTC. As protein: CSARDLVHNEQFF.

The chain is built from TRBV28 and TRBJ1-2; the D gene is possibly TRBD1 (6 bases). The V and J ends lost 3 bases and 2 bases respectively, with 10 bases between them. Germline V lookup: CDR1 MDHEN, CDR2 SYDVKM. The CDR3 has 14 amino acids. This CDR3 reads CASSLNTGNYGYTF. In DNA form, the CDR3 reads TGTGCCAGCAGTTTGAATACAGGGAACTATGGCTACACCTTC.

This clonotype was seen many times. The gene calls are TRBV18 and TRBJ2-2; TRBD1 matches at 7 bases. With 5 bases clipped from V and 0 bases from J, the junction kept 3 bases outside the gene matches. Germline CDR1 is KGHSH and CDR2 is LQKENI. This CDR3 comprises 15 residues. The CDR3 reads CASSTGTANTGELFF. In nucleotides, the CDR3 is TGTGCCAGCTCAACCGGGACAGCGAACACCGGGGAGCTGTTTTTT.

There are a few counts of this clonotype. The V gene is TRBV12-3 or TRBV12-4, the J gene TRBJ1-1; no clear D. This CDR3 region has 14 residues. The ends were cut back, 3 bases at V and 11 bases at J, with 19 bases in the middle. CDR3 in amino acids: CASSFPGSHYGAFF. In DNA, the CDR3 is TGTGCCAGCAGTTTCCCGGGCTCGCATTATGGGGCTTTCTTT.

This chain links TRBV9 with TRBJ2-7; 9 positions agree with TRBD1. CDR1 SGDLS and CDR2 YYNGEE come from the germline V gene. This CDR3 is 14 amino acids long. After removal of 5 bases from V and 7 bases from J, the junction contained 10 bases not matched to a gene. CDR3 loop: CASSKATGGWEQYF. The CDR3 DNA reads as TGTGCCAGCAGTAAGGCCACAGGGGGCTGGGAGCAGTACTTC.

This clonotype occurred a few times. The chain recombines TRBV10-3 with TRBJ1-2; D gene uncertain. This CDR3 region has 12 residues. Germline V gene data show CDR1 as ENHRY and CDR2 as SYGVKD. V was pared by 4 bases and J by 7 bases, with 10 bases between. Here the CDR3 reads CAISAPGFGYTF. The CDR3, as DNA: TGTGCCATCAGTGCTCCGGGATTTGGCTACACCTTC.

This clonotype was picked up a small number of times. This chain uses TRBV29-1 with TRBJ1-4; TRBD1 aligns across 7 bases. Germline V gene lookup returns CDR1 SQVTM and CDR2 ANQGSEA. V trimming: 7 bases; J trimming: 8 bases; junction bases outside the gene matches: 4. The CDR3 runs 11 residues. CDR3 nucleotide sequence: TGCAGCGCCAAGGACAGGGAAAAACTGTTTTTT. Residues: CSAKDREKLFF.

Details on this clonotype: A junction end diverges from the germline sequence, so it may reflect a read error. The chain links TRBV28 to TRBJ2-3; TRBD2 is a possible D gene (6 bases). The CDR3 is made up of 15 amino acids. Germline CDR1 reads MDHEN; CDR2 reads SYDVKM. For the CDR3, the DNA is TGTGCCAGCAGTTTATTAGGCGGGGTCACAGATGCGCAGTATTTT. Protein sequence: CASSLLGGVTDAQYF.

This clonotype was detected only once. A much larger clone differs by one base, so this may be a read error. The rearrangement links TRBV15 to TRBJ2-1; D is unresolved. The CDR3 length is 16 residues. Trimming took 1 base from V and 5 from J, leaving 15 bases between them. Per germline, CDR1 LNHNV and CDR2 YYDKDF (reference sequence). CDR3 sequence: CATSRVPSGINNEQFF. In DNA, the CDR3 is TGTGCCACCAGCAGAGTCCCCTCTGGAATTAACAATGAGCAGTTCTTC.

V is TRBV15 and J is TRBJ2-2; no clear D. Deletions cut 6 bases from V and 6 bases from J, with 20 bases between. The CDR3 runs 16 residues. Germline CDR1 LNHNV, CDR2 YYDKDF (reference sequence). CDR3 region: CATSTGVRGVPGELFF. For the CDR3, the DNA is TGTGCCACCAGTACCGGCGTGCGTGGGGTCCCCGGGGAGCTGTTTTTT.

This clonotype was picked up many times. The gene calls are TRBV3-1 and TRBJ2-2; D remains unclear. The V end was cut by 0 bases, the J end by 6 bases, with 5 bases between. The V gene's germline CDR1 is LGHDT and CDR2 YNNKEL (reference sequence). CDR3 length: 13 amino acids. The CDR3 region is CASSQDIPGELFF. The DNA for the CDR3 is TGTGCCAGCAGCCAAGATATCCCCGGGGAGCTGTTTTTT.

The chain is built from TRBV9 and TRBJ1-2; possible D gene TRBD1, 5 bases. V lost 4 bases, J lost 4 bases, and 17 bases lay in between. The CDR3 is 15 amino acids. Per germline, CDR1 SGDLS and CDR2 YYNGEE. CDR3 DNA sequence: TGTGCCAGCAGCCTCCGAGGGGCAGGAAGCTATGGCTACACCTTC. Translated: CASSLRGAGSYGYTF.

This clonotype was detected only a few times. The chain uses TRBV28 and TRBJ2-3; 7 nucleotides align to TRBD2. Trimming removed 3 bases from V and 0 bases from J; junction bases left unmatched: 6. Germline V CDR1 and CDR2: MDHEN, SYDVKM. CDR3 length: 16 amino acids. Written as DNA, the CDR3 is TGTGCCAGCAGTTTCTTAAGGCGGGGGAGCACAGATACGCAGTATTTT. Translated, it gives CASSFLRRGSTDTQYF.

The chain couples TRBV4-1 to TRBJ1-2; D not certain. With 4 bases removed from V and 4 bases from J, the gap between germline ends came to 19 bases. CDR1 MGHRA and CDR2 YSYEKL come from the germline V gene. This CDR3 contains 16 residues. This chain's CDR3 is CASSPAQIPRSYGYTF. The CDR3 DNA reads TGCGCCAGCAGCCCGGCCCAGATCCCGCGCAGCTATGGCTACACCTTC.